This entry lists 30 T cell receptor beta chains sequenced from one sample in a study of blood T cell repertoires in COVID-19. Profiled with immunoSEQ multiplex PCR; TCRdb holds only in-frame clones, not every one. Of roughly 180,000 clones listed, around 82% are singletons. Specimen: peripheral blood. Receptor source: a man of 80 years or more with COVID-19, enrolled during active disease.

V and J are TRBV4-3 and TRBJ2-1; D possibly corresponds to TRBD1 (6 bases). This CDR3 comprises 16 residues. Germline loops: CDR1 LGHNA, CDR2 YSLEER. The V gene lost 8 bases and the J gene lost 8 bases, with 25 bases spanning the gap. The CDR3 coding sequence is TGCGCCAGCGGTCGTGGTTCCGGGACACCCGAGGATGAGCAGTTCTTC. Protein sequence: CASGRGSGTPEDEQFF.

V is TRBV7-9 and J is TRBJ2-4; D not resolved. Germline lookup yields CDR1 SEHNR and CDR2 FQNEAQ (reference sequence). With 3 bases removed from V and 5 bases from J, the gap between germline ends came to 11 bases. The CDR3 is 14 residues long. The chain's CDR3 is CASSFGLRENIQYF. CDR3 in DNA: TGTGCCAGCAGCTTTGGCCTCCGGGAAAACATTCAGTACTTC.

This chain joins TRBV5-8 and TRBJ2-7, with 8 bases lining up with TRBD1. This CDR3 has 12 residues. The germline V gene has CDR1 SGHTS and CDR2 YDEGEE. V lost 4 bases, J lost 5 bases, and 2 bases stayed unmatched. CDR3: CASSPDRDEQYF. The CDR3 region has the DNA TGTGCCAGCAGCCCGGACAGGGACGAGCAGTACTTC.

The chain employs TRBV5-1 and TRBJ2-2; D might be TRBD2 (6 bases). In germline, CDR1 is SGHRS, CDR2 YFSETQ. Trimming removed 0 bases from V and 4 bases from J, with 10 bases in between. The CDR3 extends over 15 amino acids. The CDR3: CASSLGGVTTGELFF. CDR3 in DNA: TGCGCCAGCAGCTTGGGGGGGGTCACCACCGGGGAGCTGTTTTTT.

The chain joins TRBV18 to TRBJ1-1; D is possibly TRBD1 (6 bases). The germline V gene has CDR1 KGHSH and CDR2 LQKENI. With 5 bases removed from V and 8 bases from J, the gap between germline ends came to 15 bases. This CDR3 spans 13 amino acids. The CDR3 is CASSESTGTEAFF. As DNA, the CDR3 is TGTGCCAGCTCAGAAAGCACAGGGACCGAAGCTTTCTTT.

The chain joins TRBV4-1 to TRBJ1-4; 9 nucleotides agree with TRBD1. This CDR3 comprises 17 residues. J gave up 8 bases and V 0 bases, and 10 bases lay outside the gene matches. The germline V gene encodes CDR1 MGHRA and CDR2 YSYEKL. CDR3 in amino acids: CASSQERGRTGDEKLFF. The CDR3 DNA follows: TGCGCCAGCAGCCAAGAAAGGGGGAGGACAGGGGACGAAAAACTGTTTTTT.

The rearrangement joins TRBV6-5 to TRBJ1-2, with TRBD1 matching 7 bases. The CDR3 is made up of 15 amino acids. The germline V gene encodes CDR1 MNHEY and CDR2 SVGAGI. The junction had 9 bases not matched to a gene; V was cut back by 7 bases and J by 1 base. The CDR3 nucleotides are TGTGCCAGCACCTTGGACAGGTCCTATAACTATGGCTACACCTTC. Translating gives CASTLDRSYNYGYTF.

The CDR3 region is CAISEGPGGYTF. The CDR3 DNA follows: TGTGCCATCAGTGAAGGGCCGGGAGGCTACACCTTC. The V call is TRBV10-3, the J call TRBJ1-2; D is unclear. V shed 3 bases and J shed 8 bases, with 10 bases lying between them. This CDR3 comprises 12 residues. Per germline, CDR1 ENHRY and CDR2 SYGVKD.

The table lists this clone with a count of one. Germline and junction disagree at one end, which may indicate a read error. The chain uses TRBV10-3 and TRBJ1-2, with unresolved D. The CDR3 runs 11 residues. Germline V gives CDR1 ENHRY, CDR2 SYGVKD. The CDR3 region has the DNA TGTGCCACCGGGTCTACCTATAGCTACACCTTC. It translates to CATGSTYSYTF.

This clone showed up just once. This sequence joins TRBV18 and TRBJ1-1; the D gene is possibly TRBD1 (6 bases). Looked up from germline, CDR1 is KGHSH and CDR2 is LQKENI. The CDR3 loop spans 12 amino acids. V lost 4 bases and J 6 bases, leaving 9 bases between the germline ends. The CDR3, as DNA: TGTGCCAGCTCACGGGGGCAGGCTGAAGCTTTCTTT. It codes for CASSRGQAEAFF.

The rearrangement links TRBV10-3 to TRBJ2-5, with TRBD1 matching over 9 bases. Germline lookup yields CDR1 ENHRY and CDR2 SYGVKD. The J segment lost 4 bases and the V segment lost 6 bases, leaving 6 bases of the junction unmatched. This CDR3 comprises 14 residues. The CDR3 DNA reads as TGTGCCATCAGCGGGACAGGGTATAGAGAGACCCAGTACTTC. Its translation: CAISGTGYRETQYF.

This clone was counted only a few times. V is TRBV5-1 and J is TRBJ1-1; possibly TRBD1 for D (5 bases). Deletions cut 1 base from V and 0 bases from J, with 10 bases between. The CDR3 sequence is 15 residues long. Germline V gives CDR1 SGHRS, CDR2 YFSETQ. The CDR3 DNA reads TGCGCCAGCAGCTTGACAGGTTTTATGAACACTGAAGCTTTCTTT. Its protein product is CASSLTGFMNTEAFF.

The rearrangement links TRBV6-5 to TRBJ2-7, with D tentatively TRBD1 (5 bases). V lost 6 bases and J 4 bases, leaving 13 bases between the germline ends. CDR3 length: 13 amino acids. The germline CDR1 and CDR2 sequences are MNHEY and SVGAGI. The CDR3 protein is CASSGPRGYEQYF. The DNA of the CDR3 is TGTGCCAGCAGCGGGCCAAGGGGTTACGAGCAGTACTTC.

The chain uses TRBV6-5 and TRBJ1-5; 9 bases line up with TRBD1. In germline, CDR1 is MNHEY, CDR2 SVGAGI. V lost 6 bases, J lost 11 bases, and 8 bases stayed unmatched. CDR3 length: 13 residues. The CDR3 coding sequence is TGTGCCAGCAGCGGGACAGGGTTTCGGACCCAGCATTTT. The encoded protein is CASSGTGFRTQHF.

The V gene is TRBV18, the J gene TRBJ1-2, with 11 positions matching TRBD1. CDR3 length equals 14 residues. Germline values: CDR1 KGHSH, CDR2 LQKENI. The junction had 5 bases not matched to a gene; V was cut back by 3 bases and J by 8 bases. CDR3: CASSPGQGARGYTF. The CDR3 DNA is TGTGCCAGCTCACCCGGACAGGGGGCTCGAGGCTACACCTTC. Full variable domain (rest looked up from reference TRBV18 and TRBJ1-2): NAGVMQNPRHLVRRRGQEARLRCSPMKGHSHVYWYRQLPEEGLKFMVYLQKENIIDESGMPKERFSAEFPKEGPSILRIQQVVRGDSAAYFCASSPGQGARGYTFGSGTRLTVV.

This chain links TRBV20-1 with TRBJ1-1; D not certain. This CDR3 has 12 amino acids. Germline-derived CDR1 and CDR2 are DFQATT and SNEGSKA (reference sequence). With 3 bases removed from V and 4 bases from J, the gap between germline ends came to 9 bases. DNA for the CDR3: TGCAGTGCTAGTAAGGCGGTCACTGAAGCTTTCTTT. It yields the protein CSASKAVTEAFF.

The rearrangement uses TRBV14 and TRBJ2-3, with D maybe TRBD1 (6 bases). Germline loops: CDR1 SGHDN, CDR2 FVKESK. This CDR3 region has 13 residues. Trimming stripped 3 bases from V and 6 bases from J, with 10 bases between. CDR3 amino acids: CASSQGAGDTQYF. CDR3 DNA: TGTGCCAGCAGCCAGGGGGCAGGGGATACGCAGTATTTT.

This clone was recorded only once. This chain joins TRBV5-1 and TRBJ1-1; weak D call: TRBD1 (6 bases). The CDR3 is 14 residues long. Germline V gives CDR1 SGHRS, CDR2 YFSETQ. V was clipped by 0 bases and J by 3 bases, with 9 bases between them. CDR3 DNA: TGCGCCAGCAGCTTGGGGGACACCTACACTGAAGCTTTCTTT. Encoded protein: CASSLGDTYTEAFF.

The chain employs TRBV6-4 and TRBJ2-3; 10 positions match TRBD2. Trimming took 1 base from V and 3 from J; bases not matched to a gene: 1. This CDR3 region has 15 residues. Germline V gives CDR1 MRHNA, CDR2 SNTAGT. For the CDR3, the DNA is TGTGCCAGCAGTGACTTAGCGGGGGGAACAGATACGCAGTATTTT. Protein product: CASSDLAGGTDTQYF.

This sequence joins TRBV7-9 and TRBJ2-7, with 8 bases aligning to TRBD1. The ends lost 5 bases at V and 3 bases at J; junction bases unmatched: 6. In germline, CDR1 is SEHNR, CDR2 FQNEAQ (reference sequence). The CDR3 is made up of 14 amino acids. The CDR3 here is CASSPRQGNYEQYF. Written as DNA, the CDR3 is TGTGCCAGCAGCCCCCGACAGGGGAACTACGAGCAGTACTTC.

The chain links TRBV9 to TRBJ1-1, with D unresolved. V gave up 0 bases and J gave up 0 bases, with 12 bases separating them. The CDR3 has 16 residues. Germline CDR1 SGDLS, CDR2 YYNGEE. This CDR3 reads CASSVDSGGMNTEAFF. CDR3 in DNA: TGTGCCAGCAGCGTAGATTCAGGAGGCATGAACACTGAAGCTTTCTTT.

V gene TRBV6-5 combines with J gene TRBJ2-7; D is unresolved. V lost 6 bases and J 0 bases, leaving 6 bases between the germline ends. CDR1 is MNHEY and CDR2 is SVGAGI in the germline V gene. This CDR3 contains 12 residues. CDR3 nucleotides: TGTGCCAGCAGGGCCGACTCCTACGAGCAGTACTTC. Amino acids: CASRADSYEQYF.

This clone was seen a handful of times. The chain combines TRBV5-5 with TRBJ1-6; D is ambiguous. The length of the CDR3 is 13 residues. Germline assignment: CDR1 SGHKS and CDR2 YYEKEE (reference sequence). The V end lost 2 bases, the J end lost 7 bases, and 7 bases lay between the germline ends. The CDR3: CASSFSENSPLHF. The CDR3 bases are TGTGCCAGCAGCTTTAGTGAGAATTCACCCCTCCACTTT.

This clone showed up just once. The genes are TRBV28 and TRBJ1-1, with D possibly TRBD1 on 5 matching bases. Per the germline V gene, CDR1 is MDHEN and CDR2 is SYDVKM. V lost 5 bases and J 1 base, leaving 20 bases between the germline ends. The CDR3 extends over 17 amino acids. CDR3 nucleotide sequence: TGTGCCAGCAGTCGTAAGGGGTGGAAGGGGCCGAACACTGAAGCTTTCTTT. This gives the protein CASSRKGWKGPNTEAFF.

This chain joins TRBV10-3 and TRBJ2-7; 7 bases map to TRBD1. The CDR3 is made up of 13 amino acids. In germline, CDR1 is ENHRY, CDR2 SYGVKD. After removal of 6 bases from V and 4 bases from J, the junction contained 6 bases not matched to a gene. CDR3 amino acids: CAIRGTEVYEQYF. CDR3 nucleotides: TGTGCCATCAGGGGGACAGAAGTGTACGAGCAGTACTTC.

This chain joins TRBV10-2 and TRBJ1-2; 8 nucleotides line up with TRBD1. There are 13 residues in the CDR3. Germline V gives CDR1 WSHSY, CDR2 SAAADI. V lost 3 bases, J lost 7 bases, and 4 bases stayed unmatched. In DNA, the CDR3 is TGCGCCAGCAGTGAAACGACAGGGGTTGGCTACACCTTC. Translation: CASSETTGVGYTF.

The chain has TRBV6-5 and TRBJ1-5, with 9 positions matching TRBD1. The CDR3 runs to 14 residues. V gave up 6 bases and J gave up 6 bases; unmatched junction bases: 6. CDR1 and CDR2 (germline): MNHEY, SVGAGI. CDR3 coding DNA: TGTGCCAGCAGCTCTACAGGGGGCGTTCAGCCCCAGCATTTT. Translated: CASSSTGGVQPQHF.

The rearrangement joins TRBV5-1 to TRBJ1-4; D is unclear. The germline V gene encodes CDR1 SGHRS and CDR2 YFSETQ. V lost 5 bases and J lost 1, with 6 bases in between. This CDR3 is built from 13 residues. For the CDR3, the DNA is TGCGCCAGCAGAACGGGAACTAATGAAAAACTGTTTTTT. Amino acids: CASRTGTNEKLFF.

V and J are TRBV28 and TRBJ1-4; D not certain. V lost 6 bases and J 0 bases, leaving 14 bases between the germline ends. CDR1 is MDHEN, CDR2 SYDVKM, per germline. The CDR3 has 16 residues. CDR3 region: CASSPGGLPTNEKLFF. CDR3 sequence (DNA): TGTGCCAGCAGCCCCGGCGGTCTTCCAACTAATGAAAAACTGTTTTTT.

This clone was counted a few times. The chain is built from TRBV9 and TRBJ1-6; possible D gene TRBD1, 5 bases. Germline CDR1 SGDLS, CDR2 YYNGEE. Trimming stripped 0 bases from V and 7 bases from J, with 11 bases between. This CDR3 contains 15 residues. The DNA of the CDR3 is TGTGCCAGCAGCGTAGGGCAGGGTAACAATTCACCCCTCCACTTT. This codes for CASSVGQGNNSPLHF.